This TCR beta chain was sequenced during a study of memory CD4+ T cells and cytomegalovirus serostatus. Notes on the study in general: CD4+ memory repertoires contained about two fifths of the roughly 160 reported CMV TCRbeta sequences.

Assay: immunoSEQ multiplex PCR; the TCRdb copy retains only in-frame clones and omits some. This table holds 50,000 to 65,000 clones, about 80% found once. Per the germline V gene, CDR1 is ENHRY and CDR2 is SYGVKD. The V and J ends lost 4 bases and 10 bases respectively, with 16 bases between them. The CDR3 contains 13 residues. Points on this clone: As yet, its antigen is unknown.

The sort gate was single viable CD3+CD4+CD8-CD45RO+ cells for memory CD4+ T cells. Sequenced: memory CD4+ T cells from blood. The clonotype was recovered from an adult in good health and CMV-seropositive. The chain carries TRBV10-3 and TRBJ1-1; weak D call: TRBD1 (5 bases). CDR3 nucleotide sequence: TGTGCCATCAGTGCACAGGCCGTCGGGGTAGCTTTCTTT. Translated, it gives CAISAQAVGVAFF.